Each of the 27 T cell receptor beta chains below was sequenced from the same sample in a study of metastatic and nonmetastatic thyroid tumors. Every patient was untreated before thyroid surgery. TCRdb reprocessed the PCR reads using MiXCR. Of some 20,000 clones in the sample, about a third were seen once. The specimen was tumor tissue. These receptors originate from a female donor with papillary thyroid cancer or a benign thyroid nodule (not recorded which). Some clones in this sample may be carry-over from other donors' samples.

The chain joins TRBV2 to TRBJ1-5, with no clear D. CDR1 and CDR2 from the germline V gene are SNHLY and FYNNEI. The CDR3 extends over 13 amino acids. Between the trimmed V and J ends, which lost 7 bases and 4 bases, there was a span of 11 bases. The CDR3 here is CASKTGGNQPQHF. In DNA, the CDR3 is TGTGCCAGCAAGACCGGAGGTAATCAGCCCCAGCATTTT. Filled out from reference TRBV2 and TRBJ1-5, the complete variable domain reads EPEVTQTPSHQVTQMGQEVILRCVPISNHLYFYWYRQILGQKVEFLVSFYNNEISEKSEIFDDQFSVERPDGSNFTLKIRSTKLEDSAMYFCASKTGGNQPQHFGDGTRLSIL.

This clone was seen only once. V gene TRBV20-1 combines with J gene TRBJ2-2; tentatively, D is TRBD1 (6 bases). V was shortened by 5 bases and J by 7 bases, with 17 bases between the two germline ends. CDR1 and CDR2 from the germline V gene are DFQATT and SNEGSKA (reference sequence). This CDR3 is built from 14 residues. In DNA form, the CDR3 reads TGCAGTGCTGGCACAGGGTATGATGTCGGGGAGCTGTTTTTT. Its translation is CSAGTGYDVGELFF.

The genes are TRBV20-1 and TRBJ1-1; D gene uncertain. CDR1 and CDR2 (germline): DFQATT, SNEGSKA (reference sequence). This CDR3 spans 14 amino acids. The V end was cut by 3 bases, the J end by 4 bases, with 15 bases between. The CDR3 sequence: CSARGREVVTEAFF. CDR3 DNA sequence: TGCAGTGCTAGGGGCCGTGAAGTGGTCACTGAAGCTTTCTTT.

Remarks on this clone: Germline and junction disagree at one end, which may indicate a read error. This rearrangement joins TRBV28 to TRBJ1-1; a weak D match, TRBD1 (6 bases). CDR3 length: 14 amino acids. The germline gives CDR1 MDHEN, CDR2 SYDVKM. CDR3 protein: CVSRESDRNTEAFF. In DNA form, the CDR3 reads TGTGTCAGCAGGGAATCGGACAGAAACACTGAAGCTTTCTTT.

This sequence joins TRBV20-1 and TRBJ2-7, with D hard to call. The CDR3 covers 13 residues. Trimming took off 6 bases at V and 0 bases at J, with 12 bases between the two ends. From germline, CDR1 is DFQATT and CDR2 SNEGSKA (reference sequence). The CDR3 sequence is CSATQGYSYEQYF. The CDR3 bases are TGCAGTGCGACACAAGGGTACTCCTACGAGCAGTACTTC.

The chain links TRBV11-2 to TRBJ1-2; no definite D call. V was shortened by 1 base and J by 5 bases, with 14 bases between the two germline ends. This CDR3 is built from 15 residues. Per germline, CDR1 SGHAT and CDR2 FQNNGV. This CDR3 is CASSLGLDGAYGYTF. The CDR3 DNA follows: TGTGCCAGCAGCTTAGGTCTGGACGGCGCATATGGCTACACCTTC.

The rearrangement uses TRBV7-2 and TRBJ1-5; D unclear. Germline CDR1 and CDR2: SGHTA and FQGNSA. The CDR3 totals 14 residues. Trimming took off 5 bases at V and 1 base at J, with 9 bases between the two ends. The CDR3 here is CASSADGSNQPQHF. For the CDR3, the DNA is TGTGCCAGCAGCGCCGACGGCAGCAATCAGCCCCAGCATTTT.

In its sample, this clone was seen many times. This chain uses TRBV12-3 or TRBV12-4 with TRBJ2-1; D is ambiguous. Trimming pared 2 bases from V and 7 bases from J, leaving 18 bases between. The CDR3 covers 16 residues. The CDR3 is CASSLRETLLRNEQFF. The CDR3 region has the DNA TGTGCCAGCAGTTTACGCGAGACCCTCCTGAGGAATGAGCAGTTCTTC.

CDR3 residues: CASSFTADTQYF. CDR3 in DNA: TGTGCCAGCAGTTTTACAGCAGATACGCAGTATTTT. The V gene is TRBV6-1, the J gene TRBJ2-3; D unresolved. Germline V lookup: CDR1 MNHNS, CDR2 SASEGT. This CDR3 spans 12 amino acids. V was trimmed by 5 bases and J by 4 bases, leaving 7 bases between them.

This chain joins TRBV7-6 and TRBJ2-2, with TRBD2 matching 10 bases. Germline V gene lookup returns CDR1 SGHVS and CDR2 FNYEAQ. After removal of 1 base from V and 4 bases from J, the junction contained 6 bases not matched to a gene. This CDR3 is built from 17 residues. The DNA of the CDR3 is TGTGCCAGCAGCTTAGAGCTAGCGGGAGAGGGCACCGGGGAGCTGTTTTTT. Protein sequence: CASSLELAGEGTGELFF. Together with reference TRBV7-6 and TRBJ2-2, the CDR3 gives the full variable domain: GAGVSQSPRYKVTKRGQDVALRCDPISGHVSLYWYRQALGQGPEFLTYFNYEAQQDKSGLPNDRFSAERPEGSISTLTIQRTEQRDSAMYRCASSLELAGEGTGELFFGEGSRLTVL.

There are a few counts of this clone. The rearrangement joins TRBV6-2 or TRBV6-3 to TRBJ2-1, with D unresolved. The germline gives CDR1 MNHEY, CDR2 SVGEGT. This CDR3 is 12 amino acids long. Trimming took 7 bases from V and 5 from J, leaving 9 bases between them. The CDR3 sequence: CASNIVDNEQFF. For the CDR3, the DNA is TGTGCCAGCAACATAGTGGACAATGAGCAGTTCTTC.

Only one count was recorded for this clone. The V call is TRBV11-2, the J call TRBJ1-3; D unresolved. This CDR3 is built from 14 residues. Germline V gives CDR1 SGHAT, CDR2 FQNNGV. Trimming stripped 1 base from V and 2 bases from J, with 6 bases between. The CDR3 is CASSLAGTGNTIYF. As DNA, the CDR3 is TGTGCCAGCAGCTTAGCCGGGACTGGAAACACCATATATTTT.

The CDR3 DNA is TGTGCCAGCAACACAATATCCCAAGAGACCCAGTACTTC. The encoded protein is CASNTISQETQYF. This chain joins TRBV7-9 and TRBJ2-5, with D unclear. Germline V gives CDR1 SEHNR, CDR2 FQNEAQ (reference sequence). V lost 7 bases and J lost 1, with 10 bases in between. The CDR3 contains 13 residues.

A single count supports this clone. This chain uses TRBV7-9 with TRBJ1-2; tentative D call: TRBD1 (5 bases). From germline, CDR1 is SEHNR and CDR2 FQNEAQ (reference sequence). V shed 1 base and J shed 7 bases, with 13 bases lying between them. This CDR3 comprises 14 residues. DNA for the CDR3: TGTGCCAGCAGCTTAGGACAGCGGCTCGGTGGCTACACCTTC. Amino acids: CASSLGQRLGGYTF.

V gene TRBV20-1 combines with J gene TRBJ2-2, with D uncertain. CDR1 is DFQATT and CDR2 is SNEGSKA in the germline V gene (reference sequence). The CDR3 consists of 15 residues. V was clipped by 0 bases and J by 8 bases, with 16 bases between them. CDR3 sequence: CSARDSTDREGELFF. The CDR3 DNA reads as TGCAGTGCTAGAGATAGTACAGACCGAGAAGGGGAGCTGTTTTTT.

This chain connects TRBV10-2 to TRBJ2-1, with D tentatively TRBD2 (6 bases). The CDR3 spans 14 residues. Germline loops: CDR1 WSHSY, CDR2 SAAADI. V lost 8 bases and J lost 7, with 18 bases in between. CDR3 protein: CASAGTRGPNEQFF. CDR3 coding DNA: TGCGCCAGCGCCGGGACTCGAGGGCCTAATGAGCAGTTCTTC.

CDR3 loop: CASSRYGPGRGKLFF. Here the CDR3 DNA reads TGCGCCAGCAGCCGCTATGGACCCGGGAGGGGGAAACTGTTTTTT. V usage is TRBV4-1 and J usage is TRBJ1-4, with D possibly matching TRBD1 (6 bases). The CDR3 loop spans 15 amino acids. V was trimmed by 4 bases and J by 11 bases, leaving 20 bases between them. Per the germline V gene, CDR1 is MGHRA and CDR2 is YSYEKL.

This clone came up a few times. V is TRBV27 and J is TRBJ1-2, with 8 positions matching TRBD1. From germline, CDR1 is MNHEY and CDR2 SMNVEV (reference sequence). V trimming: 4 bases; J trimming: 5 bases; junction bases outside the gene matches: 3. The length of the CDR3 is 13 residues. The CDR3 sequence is CASSWDRRYGYTF. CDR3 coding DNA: TGTGCCAGCAGTTGGGACAGGCGATATGGCTACACCTTC.

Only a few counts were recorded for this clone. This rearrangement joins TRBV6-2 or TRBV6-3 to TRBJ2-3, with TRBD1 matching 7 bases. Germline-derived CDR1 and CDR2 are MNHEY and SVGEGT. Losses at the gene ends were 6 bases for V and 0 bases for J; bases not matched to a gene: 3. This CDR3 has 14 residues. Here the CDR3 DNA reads TGTGCCAGCAGGACGACAGGGAGCACAGATACGCAGTATTTT. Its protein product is CASRTTGSTDTQYF.

The CDR3 DNA sequence: TGTGCCAGCAGTCCCGGGACTAGGAATTACGAGCAGTACTTC. It translates to CASSPGTRNYEQYF. The chain carries TRBV6-1 and TRBJ2-7; 8 bases fit TRBD2. CDR3 length equals 14 residues. The germline V gene has CDR1 MNHNS and CDR2 SASEGT. V dropped 5 bases and J dropped 4; count of bases not matched to a gene: 7.

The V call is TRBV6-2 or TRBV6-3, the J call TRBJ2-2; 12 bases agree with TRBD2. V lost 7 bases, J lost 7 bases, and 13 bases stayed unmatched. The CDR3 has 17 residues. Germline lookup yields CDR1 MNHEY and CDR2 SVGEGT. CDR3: CASTKGLAGGPGGELFF. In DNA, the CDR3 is TGTGCCAGCACCAAAGGCCTAGCGGGAGGGCCAGGCGGGGAGCTGTTTTTT.

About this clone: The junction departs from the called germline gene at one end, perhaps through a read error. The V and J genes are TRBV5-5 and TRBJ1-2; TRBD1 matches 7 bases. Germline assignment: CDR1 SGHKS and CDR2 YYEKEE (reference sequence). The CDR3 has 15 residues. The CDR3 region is CASSSLTGQNYGYAF. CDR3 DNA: TGTGCCAGCAGCTCGTTAACGGGACAGAACTATGGCTACGCCTTC.

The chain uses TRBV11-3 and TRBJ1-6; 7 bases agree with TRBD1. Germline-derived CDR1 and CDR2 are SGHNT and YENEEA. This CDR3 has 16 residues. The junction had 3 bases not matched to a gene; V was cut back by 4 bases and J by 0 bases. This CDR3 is CASSWGQSSYNSPLHF. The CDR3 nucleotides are TGTGCCAGCAGCTGGGGACAGAGCTCCTATAATTCACCCCTCCACTTT.

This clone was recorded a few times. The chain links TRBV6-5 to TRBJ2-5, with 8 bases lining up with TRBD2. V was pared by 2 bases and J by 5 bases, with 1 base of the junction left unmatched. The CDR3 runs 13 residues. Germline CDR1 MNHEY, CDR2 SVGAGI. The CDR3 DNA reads TGTGCCAGCAGTTACCGCGGGAGGGAGACCCAGTACTTC. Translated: CASSYRGRETQYF.

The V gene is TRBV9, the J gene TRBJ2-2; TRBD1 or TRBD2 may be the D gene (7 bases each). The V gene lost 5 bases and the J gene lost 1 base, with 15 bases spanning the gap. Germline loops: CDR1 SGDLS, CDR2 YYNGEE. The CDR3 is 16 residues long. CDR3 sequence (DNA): TGTGCCAGCAGAGCGGCGGGGGACAGGAACACCGGGGAGCTGTTTTTT. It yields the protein CASRAAGDRNTGELFF.

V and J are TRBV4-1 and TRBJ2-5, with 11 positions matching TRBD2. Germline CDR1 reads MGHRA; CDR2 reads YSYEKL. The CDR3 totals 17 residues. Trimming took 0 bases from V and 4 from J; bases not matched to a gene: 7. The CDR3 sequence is CASSQDRSGGARETQYF. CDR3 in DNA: TGCGCCAGCAGCCAAGATCGTAGCGGGGGGGCCCGAGAGACCCAGTACTTC.

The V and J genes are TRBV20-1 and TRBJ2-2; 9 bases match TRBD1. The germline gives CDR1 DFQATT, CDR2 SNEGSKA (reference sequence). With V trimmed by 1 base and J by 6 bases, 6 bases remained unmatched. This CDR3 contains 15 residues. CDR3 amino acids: CSARGTGDAPGELFF. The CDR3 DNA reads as TGCAGTGCTAGAGGGACAGGGGACGCCCCCGGGGAGCTGTTTTTT.